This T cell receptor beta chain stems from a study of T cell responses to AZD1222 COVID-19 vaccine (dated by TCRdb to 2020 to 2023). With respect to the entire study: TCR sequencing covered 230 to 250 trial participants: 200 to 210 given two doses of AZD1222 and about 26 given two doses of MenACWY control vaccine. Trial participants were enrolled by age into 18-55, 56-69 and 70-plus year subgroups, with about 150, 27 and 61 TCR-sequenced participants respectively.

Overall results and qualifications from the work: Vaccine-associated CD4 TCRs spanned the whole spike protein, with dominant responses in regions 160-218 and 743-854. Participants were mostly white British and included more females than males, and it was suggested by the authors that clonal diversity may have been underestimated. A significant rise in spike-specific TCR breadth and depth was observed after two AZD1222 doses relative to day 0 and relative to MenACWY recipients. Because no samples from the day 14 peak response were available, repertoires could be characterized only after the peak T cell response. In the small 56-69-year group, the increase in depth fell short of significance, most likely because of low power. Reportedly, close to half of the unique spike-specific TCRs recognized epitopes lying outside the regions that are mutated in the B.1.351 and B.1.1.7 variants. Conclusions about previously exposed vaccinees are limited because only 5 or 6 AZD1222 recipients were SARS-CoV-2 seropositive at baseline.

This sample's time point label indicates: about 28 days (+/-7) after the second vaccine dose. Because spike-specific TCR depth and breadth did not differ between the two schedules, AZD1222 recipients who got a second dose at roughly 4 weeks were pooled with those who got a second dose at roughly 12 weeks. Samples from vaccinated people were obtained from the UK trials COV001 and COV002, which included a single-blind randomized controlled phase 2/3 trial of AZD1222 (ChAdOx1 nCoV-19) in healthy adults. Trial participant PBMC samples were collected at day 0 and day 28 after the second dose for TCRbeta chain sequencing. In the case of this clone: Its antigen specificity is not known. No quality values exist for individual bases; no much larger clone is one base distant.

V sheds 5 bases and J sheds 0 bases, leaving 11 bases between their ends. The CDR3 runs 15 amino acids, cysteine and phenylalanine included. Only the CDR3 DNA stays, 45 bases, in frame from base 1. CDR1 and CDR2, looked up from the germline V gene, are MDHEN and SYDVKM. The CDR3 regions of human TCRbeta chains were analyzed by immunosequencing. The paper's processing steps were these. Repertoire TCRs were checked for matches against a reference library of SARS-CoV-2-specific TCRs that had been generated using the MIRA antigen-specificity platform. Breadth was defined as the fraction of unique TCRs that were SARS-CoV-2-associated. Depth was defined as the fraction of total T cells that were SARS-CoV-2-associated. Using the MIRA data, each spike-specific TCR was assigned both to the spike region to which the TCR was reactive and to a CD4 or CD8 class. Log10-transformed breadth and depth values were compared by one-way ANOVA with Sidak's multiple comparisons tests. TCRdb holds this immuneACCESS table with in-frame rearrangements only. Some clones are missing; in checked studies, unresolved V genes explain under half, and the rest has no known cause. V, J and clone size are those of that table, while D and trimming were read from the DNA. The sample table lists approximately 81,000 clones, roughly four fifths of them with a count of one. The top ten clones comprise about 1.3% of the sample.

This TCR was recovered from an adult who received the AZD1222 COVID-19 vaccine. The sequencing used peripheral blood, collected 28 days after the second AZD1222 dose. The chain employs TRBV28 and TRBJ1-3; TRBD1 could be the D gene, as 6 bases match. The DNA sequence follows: TGTGCCAGCAGTCGTGGACAGCTCTCTGGAAACACCATATATTTT. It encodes CASSRGQLSGNTIYF.